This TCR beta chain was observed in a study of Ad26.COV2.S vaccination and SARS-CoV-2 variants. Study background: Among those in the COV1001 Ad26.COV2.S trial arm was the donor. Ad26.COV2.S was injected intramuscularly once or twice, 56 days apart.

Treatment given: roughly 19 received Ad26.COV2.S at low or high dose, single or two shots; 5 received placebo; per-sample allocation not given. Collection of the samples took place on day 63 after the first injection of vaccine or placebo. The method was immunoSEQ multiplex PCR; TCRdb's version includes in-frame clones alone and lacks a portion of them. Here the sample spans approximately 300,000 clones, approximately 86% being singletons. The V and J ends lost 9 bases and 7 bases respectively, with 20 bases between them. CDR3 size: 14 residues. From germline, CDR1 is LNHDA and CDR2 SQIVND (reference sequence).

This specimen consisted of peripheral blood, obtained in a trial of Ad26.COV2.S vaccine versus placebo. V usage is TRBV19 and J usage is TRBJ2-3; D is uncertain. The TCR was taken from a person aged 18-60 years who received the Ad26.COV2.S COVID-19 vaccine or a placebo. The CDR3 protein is CASYPMVSGYTQYF. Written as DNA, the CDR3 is TGTGCCAGCTACCCTATGGTTTCCGGTTATACGCAGTATTTT. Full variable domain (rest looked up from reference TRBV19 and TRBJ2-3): DGGITQSPKYLFRKEGQNVTLSCEQNLNHDAMYWYRQDPGQGLRLIYYSQIVNDFQKGDIAEGYSVSREKKESFPLTVTSAQKNPTAFYLCASYPMVSGYTQYFGPGTRLTVL.